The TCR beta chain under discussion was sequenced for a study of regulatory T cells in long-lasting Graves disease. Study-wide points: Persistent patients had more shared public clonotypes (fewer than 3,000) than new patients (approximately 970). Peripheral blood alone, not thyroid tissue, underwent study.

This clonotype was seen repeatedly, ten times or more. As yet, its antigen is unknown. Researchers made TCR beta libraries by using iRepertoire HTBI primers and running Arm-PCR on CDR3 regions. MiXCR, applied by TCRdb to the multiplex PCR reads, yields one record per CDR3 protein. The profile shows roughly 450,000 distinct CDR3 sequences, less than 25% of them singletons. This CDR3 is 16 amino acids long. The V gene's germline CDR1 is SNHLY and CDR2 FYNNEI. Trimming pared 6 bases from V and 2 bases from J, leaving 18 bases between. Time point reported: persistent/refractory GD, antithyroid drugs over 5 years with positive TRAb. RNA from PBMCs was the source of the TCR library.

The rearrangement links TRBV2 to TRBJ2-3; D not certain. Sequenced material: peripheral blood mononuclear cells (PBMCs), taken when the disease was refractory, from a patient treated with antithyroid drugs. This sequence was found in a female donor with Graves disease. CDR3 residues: CASSAVAARSTDTQYF. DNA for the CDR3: TGTGCCAGCAGCGCGGTGGCAGCCCGGTCCACAGATACGCAGTATTTT. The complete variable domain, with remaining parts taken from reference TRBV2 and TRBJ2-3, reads EPEVTQTPSHQVTQMGQEVILRCVPISNHLYFYWYRQILGQKVEFLVSFYNNEISEKSEIFDDQFSVERPDGSNFTLKIRSTKLEDSAMYFCASSAVAARSTDTQYFGPGTRLTVL.